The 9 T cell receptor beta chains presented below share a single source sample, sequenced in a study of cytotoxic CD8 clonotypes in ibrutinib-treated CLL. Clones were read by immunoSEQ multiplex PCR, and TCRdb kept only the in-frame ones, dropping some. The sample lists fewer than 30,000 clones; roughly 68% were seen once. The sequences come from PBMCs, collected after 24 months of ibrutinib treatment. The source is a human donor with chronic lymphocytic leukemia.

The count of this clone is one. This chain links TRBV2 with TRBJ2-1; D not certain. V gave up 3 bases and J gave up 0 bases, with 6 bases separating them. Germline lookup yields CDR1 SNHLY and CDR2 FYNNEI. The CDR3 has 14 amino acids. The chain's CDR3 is CASSDRSSYNEQFF. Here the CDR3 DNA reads TGTGCCAGCAGTGACAGGTCCTCCTACAATGAGCAGTTCTTC.

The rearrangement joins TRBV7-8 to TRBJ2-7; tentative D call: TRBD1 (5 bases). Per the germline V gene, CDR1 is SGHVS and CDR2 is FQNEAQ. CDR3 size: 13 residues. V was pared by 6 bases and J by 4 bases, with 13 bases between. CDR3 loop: CASRRDDSYEQYF. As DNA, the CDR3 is TGTGCCAGCAGACGCGACGACAGTTACGAGCAGTACTTC.

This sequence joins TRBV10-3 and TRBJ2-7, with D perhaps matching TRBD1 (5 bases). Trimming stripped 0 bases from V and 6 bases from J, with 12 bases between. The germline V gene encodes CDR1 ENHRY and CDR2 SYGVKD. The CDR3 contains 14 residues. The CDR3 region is CAISESGVASEQYF. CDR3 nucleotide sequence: TGTGCCATCAGTGAGTCAGGGGTAGCTTCCGAGCAGTACTTC.

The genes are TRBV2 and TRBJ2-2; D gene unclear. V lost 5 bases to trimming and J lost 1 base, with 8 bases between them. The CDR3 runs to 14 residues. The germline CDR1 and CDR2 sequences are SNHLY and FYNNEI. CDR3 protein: CASSSRMNTGELFF. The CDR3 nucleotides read TGTGCCAGCAGTTCCCGAATGAACACCGGGGAGCTGTTTTTT.

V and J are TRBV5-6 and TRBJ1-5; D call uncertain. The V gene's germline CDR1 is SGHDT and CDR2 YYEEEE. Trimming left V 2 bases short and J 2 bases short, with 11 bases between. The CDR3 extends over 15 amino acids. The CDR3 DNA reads TGTGCCAGCAGCTTCCGCGCAGGAGGCAATCAGCCCCAGCATTTT. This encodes CASSFRAGGNQPQHF.

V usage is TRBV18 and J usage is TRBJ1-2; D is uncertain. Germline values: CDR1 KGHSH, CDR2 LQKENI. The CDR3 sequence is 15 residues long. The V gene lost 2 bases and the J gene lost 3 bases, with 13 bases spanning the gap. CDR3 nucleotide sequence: TGTGCCAGCTCACCAAGTTCGCAGTCGGACTATGGCTACACCTTC. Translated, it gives CASSPSSQSDYGYTF.

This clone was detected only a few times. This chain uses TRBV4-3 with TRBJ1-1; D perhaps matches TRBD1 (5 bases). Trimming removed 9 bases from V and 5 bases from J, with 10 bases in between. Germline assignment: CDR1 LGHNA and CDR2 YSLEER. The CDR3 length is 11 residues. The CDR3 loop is CASDGGTEAFF. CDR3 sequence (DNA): TGCGCCAGTGACGGGGGTACTGAAGCTTTCTTT.

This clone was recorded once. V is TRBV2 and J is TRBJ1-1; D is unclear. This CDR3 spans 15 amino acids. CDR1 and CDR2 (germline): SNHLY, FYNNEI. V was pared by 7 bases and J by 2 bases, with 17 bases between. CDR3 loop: CASNYLRAANTEAFF. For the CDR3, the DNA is TGTGCCAGCAACTACCTACGGGCAGCCAACACTGAAGCTTTCTTT.

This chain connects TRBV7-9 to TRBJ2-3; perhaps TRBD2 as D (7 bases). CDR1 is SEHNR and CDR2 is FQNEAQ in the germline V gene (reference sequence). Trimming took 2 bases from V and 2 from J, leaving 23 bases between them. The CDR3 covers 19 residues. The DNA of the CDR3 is TGTGCCAGCAGCTTACGGGGGACCGGGGGGACACCCCACACAGATACGCAGTATTTT. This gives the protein CASSLRGTGGTPHTDTQYF.